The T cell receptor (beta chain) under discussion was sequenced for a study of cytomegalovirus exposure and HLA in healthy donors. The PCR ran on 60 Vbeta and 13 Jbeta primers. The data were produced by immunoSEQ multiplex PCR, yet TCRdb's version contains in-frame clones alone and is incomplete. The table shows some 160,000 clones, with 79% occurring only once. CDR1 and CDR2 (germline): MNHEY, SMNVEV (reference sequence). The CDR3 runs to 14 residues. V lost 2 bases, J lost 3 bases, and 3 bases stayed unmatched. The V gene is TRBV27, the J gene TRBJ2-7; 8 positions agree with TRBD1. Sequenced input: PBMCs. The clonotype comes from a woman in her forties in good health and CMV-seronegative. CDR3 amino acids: CASSLVQGGYEQYF. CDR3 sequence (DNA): TGTGCCAGCAGTTTAGTACAGGGGGGCTACGAGCAGTACTTC.